The T cell receptor beta chain under discussion was sequenced for a study of graft-versus-host responses after intestinal transplantation. Study at large: Following induction with anti-thymocyte globulin, all recipients were given tacrolimus and steroids for about three years. Study results and limitations: Early post-transplant declines in HvG were associated with peak levels of circulating GvH clones. Researchers found GvH clones in recipient marrow, and some showed up first in ileum or blood.

The CDR3 has 15 residues. Trimming took off 6 bases at V and 2 bases at J, with 17 bases between the two ends. Germline V CDR1 and CDR2: MNHEY, SMNVEV (reference sequence). In regard to this clone: Its specificity is not known.

The assay was immunoSEQ multiplex PCR, and TCRdb's table has in-frame clones only and misses some. The data show about 120,000 clones, with approximately 96% seen just once and 2.5% to 3.5% held by the top ten. Sequenced material: unstimulated CD8+ T cells sorted from spleen or lymph node cells, taken before intestinal transplant. This chain joins TRBV27 and TRBJ2-7, with TRBD1 as a possible D gene (6 bases). The TCR was taken from a human donor who received an intestinal transplant. DNA of the CDR3: TGTGCCAGCAGCCCGGCCGGGACACACCCCTACGAGCAGTACTTC. It codes for CASSPAGTHPYEQYF.